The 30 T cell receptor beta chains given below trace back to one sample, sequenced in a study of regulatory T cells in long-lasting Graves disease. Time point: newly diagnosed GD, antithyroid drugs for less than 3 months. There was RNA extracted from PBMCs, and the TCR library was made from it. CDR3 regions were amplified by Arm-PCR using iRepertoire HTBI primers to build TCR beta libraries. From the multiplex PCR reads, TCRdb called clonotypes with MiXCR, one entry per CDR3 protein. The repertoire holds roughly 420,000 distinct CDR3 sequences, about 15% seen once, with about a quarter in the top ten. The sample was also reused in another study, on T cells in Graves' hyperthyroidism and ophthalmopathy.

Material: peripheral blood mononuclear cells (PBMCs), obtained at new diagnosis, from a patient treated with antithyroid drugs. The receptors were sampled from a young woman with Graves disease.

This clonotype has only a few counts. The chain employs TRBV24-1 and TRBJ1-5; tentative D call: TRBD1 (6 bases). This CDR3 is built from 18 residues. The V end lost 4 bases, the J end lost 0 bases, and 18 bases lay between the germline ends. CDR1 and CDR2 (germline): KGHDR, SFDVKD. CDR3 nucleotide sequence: TGTGCCACCAGTGACTCGCTCCGGACAGACTATAGCAATCAGCCCCAGCATTTT. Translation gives CATSDSLRTDYSNQPQHF.

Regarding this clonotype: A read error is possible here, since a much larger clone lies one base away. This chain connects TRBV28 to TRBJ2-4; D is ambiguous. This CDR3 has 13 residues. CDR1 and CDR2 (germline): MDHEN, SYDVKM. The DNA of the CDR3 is TGTGCCAACAGTTTATCAGGTCTGGACATTCAGTACTTC. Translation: CANSLSGLDIQYF.

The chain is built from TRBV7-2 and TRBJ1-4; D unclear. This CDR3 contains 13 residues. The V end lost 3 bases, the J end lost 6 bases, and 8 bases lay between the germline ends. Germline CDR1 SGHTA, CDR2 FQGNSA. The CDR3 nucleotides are TGTGCCAGCAGCTTCGACACGGATGAAAAACTGTTTTTT. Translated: CASSFDTDEKLFF.

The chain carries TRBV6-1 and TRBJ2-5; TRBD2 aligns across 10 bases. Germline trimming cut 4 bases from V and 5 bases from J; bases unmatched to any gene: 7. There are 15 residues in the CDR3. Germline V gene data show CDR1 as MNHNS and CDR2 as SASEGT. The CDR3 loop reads CASSVGAGGQETQYF. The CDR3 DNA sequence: TGTGCCAGCAGTGTGGGAGCGGGAGGGCAGGAGACCCAGTACTTC.

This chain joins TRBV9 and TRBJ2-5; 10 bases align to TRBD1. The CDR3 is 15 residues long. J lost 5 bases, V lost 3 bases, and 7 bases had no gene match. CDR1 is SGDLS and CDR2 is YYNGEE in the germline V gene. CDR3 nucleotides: TGTGCCAGCAGCGCCCCGACAGGGGGCGGCGAGACCCAGTACTTC. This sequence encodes CASSAPTGGGETQYF. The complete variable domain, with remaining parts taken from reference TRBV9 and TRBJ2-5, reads DSGVTQTPKHLITATGQRVTLRCSPRSGDLSVYWYQQSLDQGLQFLIQYYNGEERAKGNILERFSAQQFPDLHSELNLSSLELGDSALYFCASSAPTGGGETQYFGPGTRLLVL.

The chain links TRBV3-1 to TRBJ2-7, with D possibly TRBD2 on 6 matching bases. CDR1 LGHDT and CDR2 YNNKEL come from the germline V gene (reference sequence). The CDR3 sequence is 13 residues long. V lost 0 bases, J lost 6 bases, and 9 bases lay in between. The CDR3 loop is CASSQDGGGEQYF. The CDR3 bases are TGTGCCAGCAGCCAAGATGGGGGAGGCGAGCAGTACTTC.

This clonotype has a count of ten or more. The DNA of the CDR3 is TGTGCCAGCAGTTACGATGCGGGACCAACGAGCTCCTACAATGAGCAGTTCTTC. The encoded protein is CASSYDAGPTSSYNEQFF. This sequence joins TRBV6-5 and TRBJ2-1; D is perhaps TRBD2 (6 bases). The germline gives CDR1 MNHEY, CDR2 SVGAGI. The CDR3 totals 18 residues. V was clipped by 2 bases and J by 0 bases, with 17 bases between them.

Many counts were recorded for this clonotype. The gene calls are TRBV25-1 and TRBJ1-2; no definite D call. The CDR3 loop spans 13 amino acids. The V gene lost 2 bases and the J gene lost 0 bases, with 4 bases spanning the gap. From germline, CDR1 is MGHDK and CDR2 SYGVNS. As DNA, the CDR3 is TGTGCCAGCAGTGAACAGGCTAACTATGGCTACACCTTC. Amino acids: CASSEQANYGYTF.

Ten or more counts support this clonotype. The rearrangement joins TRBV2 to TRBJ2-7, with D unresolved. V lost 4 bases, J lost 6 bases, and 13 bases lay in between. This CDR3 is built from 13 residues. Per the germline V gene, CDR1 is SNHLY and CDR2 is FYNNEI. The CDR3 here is CASSVGSSGEQYF. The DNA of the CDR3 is TGTGCCAGCAGTGTAGGTAGTTCTGGCGAGCAGTACTTC.

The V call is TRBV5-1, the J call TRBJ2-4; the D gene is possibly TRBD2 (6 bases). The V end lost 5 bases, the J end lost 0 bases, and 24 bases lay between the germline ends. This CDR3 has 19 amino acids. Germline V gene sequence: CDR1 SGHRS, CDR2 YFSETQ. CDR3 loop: CASRDERAALTLAKNIQYF. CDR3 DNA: TGCGCCAGCAGAGATGAGCGGGCAGCTCTAACTTTAGCCAAAAACATTCAGTACTTC.

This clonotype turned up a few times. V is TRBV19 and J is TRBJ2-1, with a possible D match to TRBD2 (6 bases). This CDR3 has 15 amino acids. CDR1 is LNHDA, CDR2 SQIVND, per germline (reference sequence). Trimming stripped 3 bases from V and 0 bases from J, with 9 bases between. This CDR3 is CASSIIAASYNEQFF. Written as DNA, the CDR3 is TGTGCCAGTAGTATTATAGCGGCCTCCTACAATGAGCAGTTCTTC.

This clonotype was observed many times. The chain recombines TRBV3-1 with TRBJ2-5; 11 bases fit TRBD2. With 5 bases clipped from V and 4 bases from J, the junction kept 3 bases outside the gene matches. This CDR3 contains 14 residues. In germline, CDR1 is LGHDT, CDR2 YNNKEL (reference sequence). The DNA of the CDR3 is TGTGCCAGCAGCTTAGCGGGAGGGCCAGAGACCCAGTACTTC. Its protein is CASSLAGGPETQYF.

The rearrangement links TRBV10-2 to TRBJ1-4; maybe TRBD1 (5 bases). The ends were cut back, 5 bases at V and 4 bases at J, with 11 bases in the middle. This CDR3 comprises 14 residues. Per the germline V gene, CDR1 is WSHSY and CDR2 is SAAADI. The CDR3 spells CASSPGLDNEKLFF. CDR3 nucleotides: TGCGCCAGCAGTCCGGGACTCGATAATGAAAAACTGTTTTTT.

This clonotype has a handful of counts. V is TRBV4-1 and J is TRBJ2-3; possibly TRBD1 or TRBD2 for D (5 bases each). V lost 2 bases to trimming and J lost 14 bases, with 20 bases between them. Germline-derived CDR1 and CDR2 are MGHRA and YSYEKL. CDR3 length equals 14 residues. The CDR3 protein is CASSQPGRVNKLYF. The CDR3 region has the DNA TGCGCCAGCAGCCAACCGGGACGTGTAAATAAGCTGTATTTT.

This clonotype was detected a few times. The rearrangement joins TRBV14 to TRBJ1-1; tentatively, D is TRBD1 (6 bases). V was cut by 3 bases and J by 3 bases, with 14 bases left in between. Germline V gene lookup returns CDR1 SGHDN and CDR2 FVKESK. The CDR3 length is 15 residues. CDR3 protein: CASSHLRGDYTEAFF. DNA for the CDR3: TGTGCCAGCAGCCATTTAAGGGGGGACTACACTGAAGCTTTCTTT.

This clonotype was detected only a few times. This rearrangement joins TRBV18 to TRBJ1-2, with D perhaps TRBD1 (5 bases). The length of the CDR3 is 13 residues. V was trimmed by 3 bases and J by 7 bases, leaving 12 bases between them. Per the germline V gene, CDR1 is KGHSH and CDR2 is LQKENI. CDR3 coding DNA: TGTGCCAGCTCACCGGGGACTTCTCTTGGCTACACCTTC. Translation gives CASSPGTSLGYTF.

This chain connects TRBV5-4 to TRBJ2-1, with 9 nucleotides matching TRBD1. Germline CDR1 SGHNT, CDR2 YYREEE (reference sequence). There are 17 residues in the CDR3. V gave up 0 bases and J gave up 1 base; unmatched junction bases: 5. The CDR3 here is CASSLVVGTGSYNEQFF. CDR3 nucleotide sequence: TGTGCCAGCAGCTTGGTAGTCGGGACAGGGTCCTACAATGAGCAGTTCTTC.

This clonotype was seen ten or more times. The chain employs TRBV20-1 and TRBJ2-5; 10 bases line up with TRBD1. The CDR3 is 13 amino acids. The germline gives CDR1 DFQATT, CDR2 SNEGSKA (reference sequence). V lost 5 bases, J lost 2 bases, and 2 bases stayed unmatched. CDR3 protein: CSALGQGQETQYF. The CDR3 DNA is TGCAGTGCTCTGGGACAGGGGCAAGAGACCCAGTACTTC.

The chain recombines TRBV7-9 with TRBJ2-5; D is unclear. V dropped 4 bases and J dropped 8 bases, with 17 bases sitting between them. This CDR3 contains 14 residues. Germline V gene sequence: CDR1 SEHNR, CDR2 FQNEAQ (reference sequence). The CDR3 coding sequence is TGTGCCAGCAGCTGCCTCCTACTCGATTGTACCCAGTACTTC. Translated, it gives CASSCLLLDCTQYF.

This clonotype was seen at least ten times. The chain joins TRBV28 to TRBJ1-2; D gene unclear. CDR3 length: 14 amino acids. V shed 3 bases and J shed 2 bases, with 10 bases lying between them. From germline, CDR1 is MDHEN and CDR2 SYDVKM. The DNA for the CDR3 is TGTGCCAGCAGTTTCGGGCGGTCGAACTATGGCTACACCTTC. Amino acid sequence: CASSFGRSNYGYTF.

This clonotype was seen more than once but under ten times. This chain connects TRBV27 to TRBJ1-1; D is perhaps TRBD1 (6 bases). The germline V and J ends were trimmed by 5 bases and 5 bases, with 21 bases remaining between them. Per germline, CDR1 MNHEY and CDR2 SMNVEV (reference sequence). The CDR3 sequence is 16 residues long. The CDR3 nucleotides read TGTGCCAGCAGTCCACACCGAGGGGGGAGGGGAACTGAAGCTTTCTTT. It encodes CASSPHRGGRGTEAFF.

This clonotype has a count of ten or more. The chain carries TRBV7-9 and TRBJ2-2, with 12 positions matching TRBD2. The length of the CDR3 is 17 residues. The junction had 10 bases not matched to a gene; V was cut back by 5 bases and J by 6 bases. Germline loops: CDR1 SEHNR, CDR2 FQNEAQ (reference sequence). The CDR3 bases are TGTGCCAGCAGCCCCGAACTAGCGGGAGGTTTTGCCGGGGAGCTGTTTTTT. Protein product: CASSPELAGGFAGELFF.

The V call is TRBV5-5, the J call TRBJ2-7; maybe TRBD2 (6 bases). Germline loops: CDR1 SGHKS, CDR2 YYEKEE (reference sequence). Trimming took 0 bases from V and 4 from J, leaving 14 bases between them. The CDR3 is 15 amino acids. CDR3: CASSLDPGGRYEQYF. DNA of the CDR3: TGTGCCAGCAGCTTGGATCCCGGGGGAAGGTACGAGCAGTACTTC.

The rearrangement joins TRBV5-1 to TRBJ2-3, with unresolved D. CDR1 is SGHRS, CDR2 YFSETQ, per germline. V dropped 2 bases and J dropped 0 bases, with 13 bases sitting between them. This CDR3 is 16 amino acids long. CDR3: CASSFQQSSSTDTQYF. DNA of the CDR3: TGCGCCAGCAGCTTTCAGCAATCTTCTAGCACAGATACGCAGTATTTT.

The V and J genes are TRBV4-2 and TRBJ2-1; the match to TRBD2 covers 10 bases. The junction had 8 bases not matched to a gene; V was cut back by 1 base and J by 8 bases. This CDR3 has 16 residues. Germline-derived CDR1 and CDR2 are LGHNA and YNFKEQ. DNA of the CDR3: TGTGCCAGCAGCCAAGCCCCTAGCGGGAGTTCCCATGAGCAGTTCTTC. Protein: CASSQAPSGSSHEQFF.

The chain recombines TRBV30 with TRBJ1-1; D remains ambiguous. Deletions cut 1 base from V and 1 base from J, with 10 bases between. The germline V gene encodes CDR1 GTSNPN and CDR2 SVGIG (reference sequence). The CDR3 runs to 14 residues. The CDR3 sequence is CAWSATVPNTEAFF. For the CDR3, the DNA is TGTGCCTGGAGTGCGACGGTTCCGAACACTGAAGCTTTCTTT.

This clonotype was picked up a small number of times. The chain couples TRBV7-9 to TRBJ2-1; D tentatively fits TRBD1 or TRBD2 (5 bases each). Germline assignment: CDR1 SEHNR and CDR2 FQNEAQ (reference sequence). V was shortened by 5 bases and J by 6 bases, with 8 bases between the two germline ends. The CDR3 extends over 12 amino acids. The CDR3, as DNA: TGTGCCAGCAGCCGGGGCCTCAATGAGCAGTTCTTC. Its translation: CASSRGLNEQFF.

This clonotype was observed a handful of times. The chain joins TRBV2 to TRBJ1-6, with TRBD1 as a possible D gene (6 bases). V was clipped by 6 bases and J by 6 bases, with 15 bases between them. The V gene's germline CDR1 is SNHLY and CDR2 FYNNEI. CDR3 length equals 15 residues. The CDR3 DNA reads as TGTGCCAGCAGGGCACAGGGACCTCCTAATTCACCCCTCCACTTT. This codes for CASRAQGPPNSPLHF.

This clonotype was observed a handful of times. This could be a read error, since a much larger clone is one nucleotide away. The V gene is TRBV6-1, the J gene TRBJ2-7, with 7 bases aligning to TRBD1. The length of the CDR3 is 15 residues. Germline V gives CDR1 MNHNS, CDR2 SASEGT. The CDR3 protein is CASRNGQEPSYERYF. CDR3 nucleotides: TGTGCCAGCAGAAACGGACAGGAACCTTCCTACGAGCGGTACTTC.

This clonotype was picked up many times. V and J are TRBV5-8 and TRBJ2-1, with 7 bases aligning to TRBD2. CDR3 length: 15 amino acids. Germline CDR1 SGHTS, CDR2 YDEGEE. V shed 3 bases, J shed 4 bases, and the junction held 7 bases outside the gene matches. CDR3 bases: TGTGCCAGCAGCTCGGGACTATACCAGTACAATGAGCAGTTCTTC. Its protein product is CASSSGLYQYNEQFF.